Below, one TCR beta chain is given with its context. Antigen: not known. PBMCs stemmed from roughly 9.4 ml of fresh peripheral blood. V was trimmed by 6 bases and J by 4 bases, leaving 22 bases between them. Germline CDR1 is SGHAT and CDR2 is FQNNGV. The length of the CDR3 is 16 residues. The sequenced template was RNA, covering the TCR beta CDR3 region. Second-round multiplex PCR came after a first-round RT-PCR that employed HTBI primers. TCRdb ran MiXCR on the multiplex PCR reads and lists one entry per CDR3 protein. The top ten clones hold 8% to 9% of a sample with 150,000 to 200,000 distinct CDR3 sequences, around 40% of them seen once. The sample originates from a study of Graves' ophthalmopathy and Graves' hyperthyroidism. Study at large: Investigators collected peripheral blood at initial diagnosis, before any treatment was given. General study points: It was with 70.59% sensitivity and under 85% specificity that the model predicted ophthalmopathy progression.

Material: peripheral blood. The V gene is TRBV11-2, the J gene TRBJ2-7; D is unresolved. The TCR comes from a man aged 25-40 years with Graves' ophthalmopathy. CDR3: CASSYSLRAARYEQYF. The DNA for the CDR3 is TGTGCCAGCAGTTACTCACTCCGTGCAGCGCGGTACGAGCAGTACTTC.